This T cell receptor beta chain was captured in a study of control samples from healthy donors and cancer patients. Assay: immunoSEQ multiplex PCR; the TCRdb copy retains only in-frame clones and omits some. The data contain roughly 200,000 clones, 90% to 95% of them singletons. The germline V gene encodes CDR1 SEHNR and CDR2 FQNEAQ (reference sequence). Trimming shortened V by 5 bases and J by 7 bases, and 15 bases separated the two germline ends. This CDR3 has 14 residues. V usage is TRBV7-9 and J usage is TRBJ2-4; the D is unclear. What was sequenced was blood. The TCR comes from a man younger than 30 in good health. The CDR3 sequence: CASSLVGPGNIQYF. Written as DNA, the CDR3 is TGTGCCAGCAGCCTAGTGGGCCCGGGCAACATTCAGTACTTC.